The 17 T cell receptor beta chains below come from one sample, sequenced in a study of tumor and adjacent non-tumor tissue in lung cancer (dated by TCRdb to the late 2010s). RNA was isolated from bulk unsorted tissue, and RNA quality was assessed with a NanoDrop ND-1000 and an Agilent 2100. For the normal lung samples, distant non-tumor tissue was collected more than 3 cm away from the tumor edge. Library construction relied on multiplex PCR. The listed sequencing device is Illumina HiSeq 2500. Following protocols modified from ARM-PCR, the researchers constructed TCRbeta libraries through three rounds of nested PCR with primers (Table S4). TCRdb reprocessed the public reads (quality trimming at Q25 with fastp, clone calling with MiXCR) and kept in-frame beta chains. Rows with one shared CDR3 protein collapse into an entry with the most common genes and DNA. Recorded for this sample are 98,000 or so distinct CDR3 sequences; around three quarters of them occurred a single time. The ten biggest clones cover 30% of the sample.

The sequencing input was distant non-tumor lung tissue. The origin of the receptors is a man aged 55 to 70 with small cell lung cancer.

This clonotype was detected once. No conserved phenylalanine or tryptophan ends this CDR3, so it is likely a read error. The chain joins TRBV4-2 to TRBJ2-7, with 7 bases identical to TRBD2. V shed 0 bases, J shed 4 bases, and the junction held 6 bases outside the gene matches. The CDR3 covers 15 residues. CDR1 is LGHNA, CDR2 YNFKEQ, per germline. CDR3 in amino acids: CASSQDSSGIYEQYS. The DNA of the CDR3 is TGTGCCAGCAGCCAAGATTCTAGCGGCATTTACGAGCAGTACTCC.

Concerning this clonotype: This may be a read error: a much more frequent sequence differs by one nucleotide. The conserved final phenylalanine or tryptophan is absent from the CDR3, which likely points to a read error. V gene TRBV28 combines with J gene TRBJ2-6; the D gene could be TRBD1 or TRBD2 (6 bases each). This CDR3 spans 16 amino acids. In germline, CDR1 is MDHEN, CDR2 SYDVKM. Trimming removed 1 base from V and 3 bases from J, with 10 bases in between. CDR3 amino acids: CASSLSRGGGANVLTL. CDR3 DNA sequence: TGTGCCAGCAGTTTATCCAGGGGAGGTGGGGCCAACGTCCTGACTTTA.

In regard to this clonotype: Compared with germline, one end of the junction differs, possibly owing to a read error. The chain links TRBV20-1 to TRBJ2-3, with D possibly being TRBD2 (5 bases). The CDR3 length is 15 residues. The germline V gene has CDR1 DFQATT and CDR2 SNEGSKA (reference sequence). In nucleotides, the CDR3 is TGCAATGCTAAGGATCGGAGGAGCGCCACATATACGCAGTATTTT. This codes for CNAKDRRSATYTQYF.

There are many counts of this clonotype. The chain links TRBV5-1 to TRBJ1-1; tentative D call: TRBD1 (6 bases). The V gene lost 0 bases and the J gene lost 7 bases, with 13 bases spanning the gap. This CDR3 is 14 amino acids long. CDR1 SGHRS and CDR2 YFSETQ come from the germline V gene. CDR3 DNA sequence: TGCGCCAGCAGCTTGGAAGGGGGAGTCGGTGAAGCTTTCTTT. The encoded protein is CASSLEGGVGEAFF.

The chain has TRBV29-1 and TRBJ1-1; D might be TRBD1 (5 bases). V was clipped by 6 bases and J by 11 bases, with 19 bases between them. CDR1 and CDR2 from the germline V gene are SQVTM and ANQGSEA. CDR3 length equals 12 residues. The CDR3 here is CSVRGDMEGAFF. CDR3 nucleotide sequence: TGCAGCGTGAGGGGAGACATGGAAGGGGCTTTCTTT.

This clonotype was recorded at least ten times. The J gene is TRBJ1-2, the V gene TRBV12-3 or TRBV12-4; no clear D gene. Trimming pared 2 bases from V and 1 base from J, leaving 8 bases between. The CDR3 is 14 residues long. The CDR3 DNA is TGTGCCAGCAGTTTAAGGCACATTAACTATGGCTACACCTTC. It specifies CASSLRHINYGYTF.

Concerning this clonotype: A clone one base away is much larger, so this may be a read error. The chain recombines TRBV20-1 with TRBJ1-3; D uncertain. CDR1 DFQATT and CDR2 SNEGSKA come from the germline V gene (reference sequence). The CDR3 has 15 amino acids. V lost 3 bases and J lost 6, with 18 bases in between. CDR3 region: CSASPDISGENTIYF. The CDR3 DNA follows: TGCAGTGCTAGCCCTGACATCAGCGGAGAAAACACCATATATTTT.

Concerning this clonotype: Compared with germline, one end of the junction differs, possibly owing to a read error. The chain recombines TRBV12-3 or TRBV12-4 with TRBJ2-1; D is perhaps TRBD2 (5 bases). The CDR3 length is 16 residues. CDR3 region: CVSSLVSWYGENEQFF. As DNA, the CDR3 is TGTGTCAGCAGTTTAGTAAGCTGGTATGGGGAGAATGAGCAGTTCTTC.

Note on this clonotype: The CDR3 ends on some other residue instead of the conserved phenylalanine or tryptophan, so this is likely a read error. The genes are TRBV5-6 and TRBJ2-5; no definite D call. V lost 2 bases, J lost 4 bases, and 12 bases lay in between. This CDR3 is built from 14 residues. Germline V lookup: CDR1 SGHDT, CDR2 YYEEEE. The CDR3: CASSLLLEVETQYL. CDR3 in DNA: TGTGCCAGCAGCTTACTTTTAGAGGTAGAGACCCAGTACCTC.

The chain is built from TRBV29-1 and TRBJ2-2; D is uncertain. This CDR3 has 15 amino acids. Germline-derived CDR1 and CDR2 are SQVTM and ANQGSEA. The V end was cut by 4 bases, the J end by 0 bases, with 12 bases between. CDR3 coding DNA: TGCAGCGTTGTGGCGCGAGCCCCGAACACCGGGGAGCTGTTTTTT. Translated, it gives CSVVARAPNTGELFF.

The V gene is TRBV11-2, the J gene TRBJ2-7, with 12 bases that match TRBD2. Germline assignment: CDR1 SGHAT and CDR2 FQNNGV. This CDR3 is built from 19 residues. CDR3 residues: CVSSFRASGRANLYYEQYV. The CDR3 bases are TGTGTCAGCAGCTTTAGGGCTAGCGGGAGGGCGAACCTTTACTACGAGCAATACGTC.

As concerns this clonotype: Since the CDR3 does not end with the conserved phenylalanine or tryptophan, this likely comes from a read error. The limits of the CDR3 on the DNA are not certain, so only TCRdb's listed CDR3 is given. The chain is built from TRBV6-5 and TRBJ2-7; the DNA was not used to check the table's D call, TRBD1. The CDR3 spans 11 residues, counting both ends. CDR1 is MNHEY, CDR2 SVGAGI, per germline. CDR3 sequence: CVSSRGYEQCI.

The sample holds a few counts of this clonotype. Given the absence of the conserved phenylalanine or tryptophan at the CDR3 end, a read error is likely. Because the CDR3's place on the DNA is in doubt, the DNA is left out and the CDR3 is given as listed by TCRdb. The chain links TRBV12-3 or TRBV12-4 to TRBJ2-2; the table's D call, TRBD2, has no DNA check behind it. Termini included, the CDR3 measures 15 amino acids. The CDR3: CASSPGTSASGELFY.

Comment on this clonotype: The junction and the germline gene differ at one end; a read error may be behind it. The chain uses TRBV6-5 and TRBJ2-5; possibly TRBD2 for D (6 bases). In germline, CDR1 is MNHEY, CDR2 SVGAGI. The length of the CDR3 is 15 residues. The CDR3 bases are TGTGCCAGCACCCCGGACTACCCGTACCAAGAGACCGAGTACTTC. It encodes CASTPDYPYQETEYF.

Notes on this clonotype: The junction and the germline gene differ at one end; a read error may be behind it. The chain is built from TRBV13 and TRBJ1-2; D is ambiguous. The CDR3 spans 14 residues. Germline CDR1 is PRHDT and CDR2 is FYEKMQ (reference sequence). CDR3 protein: CANSAGKKLYGYTF. In nucleotides, the CDR3 is TGTGCCAACAGCGCAGGAAAAAAACTCTATGGCTACACCTTC.

In its sample, this clonotype was seen many times. The chain links TRBV5-4 to TRBJ2-2; 7 bases align to TRBD1. Germline-derived CDR1 and CDR2 are SGHNT and YYREEE (reference sequence). This CDR3 has 13 amino acids. V was clipped by 1 base and J by 6 bases; unmatched bases: 0. CDR3 DNA sequence: TGTGCCAGCAGCTTGACAGGGGCCGGGGAGCTGTTTTTT. It is translated as CASSLTGAGELFF.

This chain joins TRBV5-6 and TRBJ2-1; 11 nucleotides align to TRBD2. This CDR3 contains 18 residues. CDR1 is SGHDT and CDR2 is YYEEEE in the germline V gene. V was clipped by 9 bases and J by 2 bases; unmatched bases: 16. The CDR3 reads CANRSPGLAEPTYNEQFF. The CDR3 coding sequence is TGTGCCAACAGGAGTCCGGGACTAGCGGAGCCGACCTACAATGAGCAGTTCTTC.